The rows below give T cell receptor beta chains drawn from one sample of a study of vaccination effects on CD4 cells after COVID-19. Their recognized antigens are unknown. This table comes from immunoSEQ multiplex PCR, and its TCRdb copy is limited to in-frame clones, with some not included. The table has 30,000 to 40,000 clones, around 75% seen once; the top ten hold approximately 6.3%. The sample was CD4+ T cells from PBMCs cultured without peptide, taken after COVID-19 vaccination. The source is a human donor who had a prior SARS-CoV-2 infection. CDR3s include the opening cysteine and the closing phenylalanine or tryptophan. A D gene is named only where the DNA matches it firmly. The size field is filled for only some rows; it gives once, few, many or a size class.

TRBJ1-1	-	TRBV25-1	TRBD1	TGTGCCAGCGCAGGGGGTTTGTGGACTGAAGCTTTCTTT	CASAGGLWTEAFF
TRBJ1-4	-	TRBV20-1	-	TGCAGTGCTAGTAGTGTTTCTAATGAAAAACTGTTTTTT	CSASSVSNEKLFF
TRBJ1-5	few	TRBV2	-	TGTGCCAGCAGTCCAGGACAGAACAATCAGCCCCAGCATTTT	CASSPGQNNQPQHF
TRBJ2-5	-	TRBV5-1	-	TGCGCCAGCAGCTCCCCTCGGGCTGATCAAGAGACCCAGTACTTC	CASSSPRADQETQYF
TRBJ1-5	-	TRBV24-1	TRBD1	TGTGCCACCAGTGATGGACAGGGGGATCAGCCCCAGCATTTT	CATSDGQGDQPQHF
TRBJ2-2	-	TRBV2	TRBD2	TGTGCCAGCAGTGGGACTAGCGGGAGAACCGGGGAGCTGTTTTTT	CASSGTSGRTGELFF
TRBJ2-5	-	TRBV27	-	TGTGCCAGCAGTTTAAATGCGGGATCTATCCAAGAGACCCAGTACTTC	CASSLNAGSIQETQYF
TRBJ1-1	-	TRBV2	-	TGTGCCAGCAGGGGGGACCGGGGAATGGTTAGAGAAGCTTTCTTT	CASRGDRGMVREAFF
TRBJ2-1	-	TRBV11-2	-	TGTGCCAGCAGCTTTACAGGGACCAATGAGCAGTTCTTC	CASSFTGTNEQFF
TRBJ2-7	-	TRBV5-1	TRBD2	TGCGCCAGCAGCTATGGAGCGGGGCTAGCGGGAGCCTACGAGCAGTACTTC	CASSYGAGLAGAYEQYF